This entry lists 14 T cell receptor beta chains sequenced from one sample in a study of neurological immune-mediated disorders. From the 5' RACE reads, TCRdb called clonotypes with MiXCR, one entry per CDR3 protein. The sample includes some 66,000 distinct CDR3 sequences, under 5% seen only once; the top ten take 6.9%. Sequencing used PBMCs. The source is a man aged 25-40 years with multiple sclerosis.

The chain carries TRBV9 and TRBJ1-2; D might be TRBD1 (5 bases). V gave up 0 bases and J gave up 4 bases, with 7 bases separating them. This CDR3 spans 13 amino acids. Germline V gives CDR1 SGDLS, CDR2 YYNGEE. The CDR3 DNA reads TGTGCCAGCAGCGTAGGGGGGGGCTATGGCTACACCTTC. Translating it yields CASSVGGGYGYTF.

This clonotype was found many times. Written as DNA, the CDR3 is TGTGCCAGCAGCTTAATTCCTGCTATAGCACCCCTCCACTTT. Amino acids: CASSLIPAIAPLHF. The rearrangement joins TRBV7-6 to TRBJ1-6, with no clear D. The CDR3 totals 14 residues. Germline CDR1 and CDR2: SGHVS and FNYEAQ. Trimming shortened V by 2 bases and J by 11 bases, and 13 bases separated the two germline ends.

This clonotype came up many times. V and J are TRBV20-1 and TRBJ1-2, with TRBD1 as a possible D gene (5 bases). The CDR3 runs to 14 residues. V lost 5 bases, J lost 7 bases, and 20 bases lay in between. Germline V gene data show CDR1 as DFQATT and CDR2 as SNEGSKA (reference sequence). For the CDR3, the DNA is TGCAGTGCTCCCGAAGGGGTGGGCGGTGGTGGCTACACCTTC. Amino acids: CSAPEGVGGGGYTF.

The sample holds many counts of this clonotype. The chain carries TRBV9 and TRBJ2-1; D unclear. With 6 bases removed from V and 0 bases from J, the gap between germline ends came to 10 bases. Germline V lookup: CDR1 SGDLS, CDR2 YYNGEE. The CDR3 contains 14 residues. CDR3 in DNA: TGTGCCAGCACCCTCATGAGCTCCTACAATGAGCAGTTCTTC. Its protein product is CASTLMSSYNEQFF.

This clonotype was seen only a few times. The genes are TRBV20-1 and TRBJ2-1, with unresolved D. This CDR3 has 12 amino acids. CDR1 and CDR2 from the germline V gene are DFQATT and SNEGSKA (reference sequence). With 5 bases removed from V and 9 bases from J, the gap between germline ends came to 14 bases. The CDR3 DNA reads TGCAGTGCTCGAAAGACTGGGTCTGAGCAGTTCTTC. Encoded protein: CSARKTGSEQFF.

This clonotype was seen a handful of times. The chain joins TRBV7-7 to TRBJ2-2; unclear D gene. CDR1 is SSHAT, CDR2 FNYEAQ, per germline (reference sequence). Trimming stripped 5 bases from V and 2 bases from J, with 6 bases between. The CDR3 totals 13 residues. The CDR3 coding sequence is TGTGCCAGCAGCCCCATAAACACCGGGGAGCTGTTTTTT. It encodes CASSPINTGELFF.

The V and J genes are TRBV20-1 and TRBJ2-2; D uncertain. The CDR3 consists of 15 residues. Trimming left V 6 bases short and J 0 bases short, with 14 bases between. Germline V lookup: CDR1 DFQATT, CDR2 SNEGSKA (reference sequence). CDR3 region: CSANDGDANTGELFF. CDR3 DNA sequence: TGCAGTGCCAATGACGGAGACGCGAACACCGGGGAGCTGTTTTTT.

This clonotype showed up many times. This sequence joins TRBV7-3 and TRBJ2-2; D possibly corresponds to TRBD1 (6 bases). V was cut by 7 bases and J by 4 bases, with 16 bases left in between. CDR3 length: 15 amino acids. Germline lookup yields CDR1 SGHTA and CDR2 FQGTGA. DNA for the CDR3: TGTGCCAGCACCCCCGGGACATCTCCCACCGGGGAGCTGTTTTTT. Translating gives CASTPGTSPTGELFF.

This clonotype was seen ten or more times. This chain connects TRBV20-1 to TRBJ1-4; D call uncertain. Trimming took 0 bases from V and 5 from J, leaving 13 bases between them. This CDR3 spans 15 amino acids. Germline V lookup: CDR1 DFQATT, CDR2 SNEGSKA (reference sequence). The CDR3 DNA follows: TGCAGTGCTAGAGATAGGGCTATTCCAAATGAAAAACTGTTTTTT. Its translation is CSARDRAIPNEKLFF.

This clonotype was recorded at least ten times. V usage is TRBV20-1 and J usage is TRBJ1-5; TRBD1 matches 10 bases. Germline loops: CDR1 DFQATT, CDR2 SNEGSKA (reference sequence). V shed 5 bases and J 4 bases; nucleotides not matched to a gene: 5. This CDR3 is built from 14 residues. CDR3 loop: CSAAGTGVNQPQHF. The DNA for the CDR3 is TGCAGTGCTGCCGGGACAGGGGTTAATCAGCCCCAGCATTTT.

This clonotype was seen at least ten times. The chain carries TRBV20-1 and TRBJ1-2; tentative D call: TRBD1 (5 bases). Germline CDR1 is DFQATT and CDR2 is SNEGSKA (reference sequence). The CDR3 has 15 residues. Trimming pared 4 bases from V and 3 bases from J, leaving 18 bases between. Written as DNA, the CDR3 is TGCAGTGCTACACAATACAAGGGGAGGCACTATGGCTACACCTTC. Its protein product is CSATQYKGRHYGYTF.

Many counts were recorded for this clonotype. The chain employs TRBV9 and TRBJ2-6; D is perhaps TRBD1 (5 bases). The CDR3 loop spans 17 amino acids. The V gene's germline CDR1 is SGDLS and CDR2 YYNGEE. The ends were cut back, 2 bases at V and 0 bases at J, with 12 bases in the middle. Here the CDR3 DNA reads TGTGCCAGCAGCGTTCACAGGTTATACTCTGGGGCCAACGTCCTGACTTTC. It encodes CASSVHRLYSGANVLTF.

This clonotype has only a few counts. The V gene is TRBV5-1, the J gene TRBJ1-6; D call uncertain. This CDR3 has 13 amino acids. Trimming removed 4 bases from V and 8 bases from J, with 10 bases in between. CDR1 is SGHRS, CDR2 YFSETQ, per germline. CDR3 nucleotide sequence: TGCGCCAGCAGCGCCTCCAAGGATTCACCCCTCCACTTT. As protein: CASSASKDSPLHF.

This clonotype has a count of ten or more. The J gene is TRBJ2-3, the V gene TRBV20-1; possible D gene TRBD2, 6 bases. This CDR3 contains 12 residues. CDR1 and CDR2 (germline): DFQATT, SNEGSKA (reference sequence). The V gene lost 3 bases and the J gene lost 5 bases, with 9 bases spanning the gap. CDR3 sequence reads: CSASPGEDTQYF. CDR3 nucleotide sequence: TGCAGTGCTAGTCCGGGGGAAGATACGCAGTATTTT.